This T cell receptor beta chain was sequenced during a study of T cell changes during pregnancy in multiple sclerosis. The table came from immunoSEQ multiplex PCR; TCRdb's copy has only in-frame clones and leaves some out. This sample carries fewer than 85,000 clones, around 94% of them seen once, and the ten largest clones take approximately 2.1%. Germline-derived CDR1 and CDR2 are SGDLS and YYNGEE. There are 18 residues in the CDR3. V shed 3 bases and J 0 bases; nucleotides not matched to a gene: 6. The receptor was isolated from a female donor with multiple sclerosis, enrolled in a pregnancy study. Source: peripheral blood, taken before pregnancy. The rearrangement links TRBV9 to TRBJ2-1, with TRBD2 matching 13 bases. CDR3 bases: TGTGCCAGCAGCGGAACCGGGACTAGCGGGGTCTCCTACAATGAGCAGTTCTTC. As protein: CASSGTGTSGVSYNEQFF.